What follows are 20 T cell receptor beta chains derived from one specimen sequenced in a study of siplizumab effects on memory and regulatory T cells. The protocol was immunoSEQ multiplex PCR, while the TCRdb copy is restricted to in-frame clones and leaves out a portion. This sample has roughly 6,100 clones; roughly 64% occur once, and the top ten carry approximately 16%. The specimen sequenced was effector memory CD8+ T cells sorted from blood. Indicated subset: unstimulated CD8+ effector memory T cells. These receptors were obtained from a human donor in good health.

The chain is built from TRBV4-1 and TRBJ2-5; D might be TRBD2 (6 bases). The CDR3 runs to 18 residues. V was pared by 4 bases and J by 3 bases, with 24 bases between. CDR1 is MGHRA, CDR2 YSYEKL, per germline. Written as DNA, the CDR3 is TGCGCCAGCAGCCTAGAGGTTATCGGGGGATACCCAGAAGAGACCCAGTACTTC. Its translation is CASSLEVIGGYPEETQYF.

This clone came up a few times. This chain uses TRBV6-1 with TRBJ1-6; TRBD1 aligns across 11 bases. The CDR3 has 15 residues. The J segment lost 10 bases and the V segment lost 8 bases, leaving 10 bases of the junction unmatched. The germline CDR1 and CDR2 sequences are MNHNS and SASEGT. The CDR3 protein is CASEKGGTGGSPLHF. The DNA for the CDR3 is TGTGCCAGCGAAAAGGGGGGGACAGGGGGGTCACCCCTCCACTTT.

By sample share, this clone is large. This chain links TRBV4-3 with TRBJ1-1; 8 bases fit TRBD1. The germline CDR1 and CDR2 sequences are LGHNA and YSLEER. V was clipped by 0 bases and J by 5 bases; unmatched bases: 8. There are 16 residues in the CDR3. The CDR3 coding sequence is TGCGCCAGCAGCCAAGATCGGCAGGGGGCTTGGACTGAAGCTTTCTTT. As protein: CASSQDRQGAWTEAFF.

This clone has just one count. The chain recombines TRBV19 with TRBJ2-2, with 7 positions matching TRBD2. Trimming took 11 bases from V and 6 from J; bases not matched to a gene: 6. Germline V gives CDR1 LNHDA, CDR2 SQIVND (reference sequence). The CDR3 is 12 amino acids. For the CDR3, the DNA is TGTGCCGTCAGACTAGCTTCCGGGGAGCTGTTTTTT. Its translation: CAVRLASGELFF.

This clone was seen more than once but under ten times. V gene TRBV28 combines with J gene TRBJ2-1; tentative D call: TRBD2 (6 bases). Between the trimmed V and J ends, which lost 8 bases and 6 bases, there was a span of 23 bases. The germline V gene encodes CDR1 MDHEN and CDR2 SYDVKM. CDR3 length: 16 residues. The CDR3 bases are TGTGCCAGCCTACCCTTAATCGGGGGAATTGGCAATGAGCAGTTCTTC. Protein: CASLPLIGGIGNEQFF.

This clone was found once. The chain recombines TRBV5-5 with TRBJ2-1; possibly TRBD2 for D (5 bases). From germline, CDR1 is SGHKS and CDR2 YYEKEE (reference sequence). The germline V and J ends were trimmed by 1 base and 6 bases, with 8 bases remaining between them. The CDR3 loop spans 13 amino acids. The CDR3 bases are TGTGCCAGCAGCTTGTGGAGCGGCAATGAGCAGTTCTTC. Protein product: CASSLWSGNEQFF. Drawing the rest from reference TRBV5-5 and TRBJ2-1, the complete variable domain is DAGVTQSPTHLIKTRGQQVTLRCSPISGHKSVSWYQQVLGQGPQFIFQYYEKEERGRGNFPDRFSARQFPNYSSELNVNALLLGDSALYLCASSLWSGNEQFFGPGTRLTVL.

The chain is built from TRBV2 and TRBJ2-7, with D unresolved. Germline-derived CDR1 and CDR2 are SNHLY and FYNNEI. Trimming removed 8 bases at V and 1 base at J, with 12 bases between. There are 13 residues in the CDR3. In nucleotides, the CDR3 is TGTGCCAGCGAGTTAGGGCCATCCTACGAGCAGTACTTC. It yields the protein CASELGPSYEQYF.

The CDR3 sequence is CASSAGDSLGQGYEQYF. The CDR3 DNA follows: TGTGCCAGCAGCGCGGGCGACTCCCTGGGACAGGGCTACGAGCAGTACTTC. V usage is TRBV9 and J usage is TRBJ2-7; TRBD1 matches at 9 bases. V trimming: 3 bases; J trimming: 3 bases; junction bases outside the gene matches: 13. CDR3 size: 17 residues. Germline-derived CDR1 and CDR2 are SGDLS and YYNGEE. Based on the CDR3 plus reference TRBV9 and TRBJ2-7, the full variable domain is DSGVTQTPKHLITATGQRVTLRCSPRSGDLSVYWYQQSLDQGLQFLIQYYNGEERAKGNILERFSAQQFPDLHSELNLSSLELGDSALYFCASSAGDSLGQGYEQYFGPGTRLTVT.

The gene calls are TRBV6-1 and TRBJ1-4; D is undetermined. Per the germline V gene, CDR1 is MNHNS and CDR2 is SASEGT. CDR3 size: 17 residues. Trimming took off 4 bases at V and 3 bases at J, with 18 bases between the two ends. Here the CDR3 reads CASSVPPSPGPNEKLFF. The CDR3 nucleotides read TGTGCCAGCAGTGTTCCCCCGAGTCCAGGCCCTAATGAAAAACTGTTTTTT.

The chain recombines TRBV27 with TRBJ1-1; unclear D gene. There are 13 residues in the CDR3. Per the germline V gene, CDR1 is MNHEY and CDR2 is SMNVEV (reference sequence). V was clipped by 0 bases and J by 4 bases, with 6 bases between them. The CDR3 DNA follows: TGTGCCAGCAGTTTATCGAAGGGCACTGAAGCTTTCTTT. Its protein product is CASSLSKGTEAFF.

The chain recombines TRBV7-9 with TRBJ2-1, with TRBD2 as a possible D gene (6 bases). Trimming took 4 bases from V and 3 from J, leaving 22 bases between them. CDR1 is SEHNR and CDR2 is FQNEAQ in the germline V gene (reference sequence). The CDR3 extends over 18 amino acids. CDR3 amino acids: CASSSSDIADLNYNEQFF. Here the CDR3 DNA reads TGTGCCAGCAGCTCCTCAGATATAGCGGACCTAAACTACAATGAGCAGTTCTTC.

This chain joins TRBV5-6 and TRBJ2-1; D is uncertain. Trimming removed 4 bases at V and 5 bases at J, with 7 bases between. Germline-derived CDR1 and CDR2 are SGHDT and YYEEEE. The CDR3 totals 12 residues. The CDR3 DNA sequence: TGTGCCAGCAGCCAGGATCACAATGAGCAGTTCTTC. This sequence encodes CASSQDHNEQFF.

The chain uses TRBV6-5 and TRBJ2-1; 8 bases agree with TRBD1. Trimming took 2 bases from V and 9 from J; bases not matched to a gene: 6. Germline values: CDR1 MNHEY, CDR2 SVGAGI. This CDR3 has 14 amino acids. Written as DNA, the CDR3 is TGTGCCAGCAGTTACGGGGCAGGGGGCGCTGAGCAGTTCTTC. Residues: CASSYGAGGAEQFF.

This sequence joins TRBV5-6 and TRBJ2-1; no firm D call. CDR3 length: 14 residues. Germline CDR1 and CDR2: SGHDT and YYEEEE. Trimming took 0 bases from V and 1 from J, leaving 5 bases between them. The CDR3 reads CASSLGRSYNEQFF. The CDR3 nucleotides are TGTGCCAGCAGCTTGGGGCGGTCCTACAATGAGCAGTTCTTC.

This clone was seen a single time. The chain carries TRBV28 and TRBJ1-5; D might be TRBD1 (5 bases). CDR1 and CDR2 (germline): MDHEN, SYDVKM. The CDR3 sequence is 16 residues long. V lost 1 base and J 5 bases, leaving 15 bases between the germline ends. The CDR3 sequence: CASSLFGGTGYQPQHF. CDR3 DNA sequence: TGTGCCAGCAGTTTATTTGGGGGGACCGGTTATCAGCCCCAGCATTTT.

The genes are TRBV15 and TRBJ2-1; 10 bases align to TRBD2. The CDR3 is 15 residues long. Trimming cost V 3 bases and J 6 bases; bases outside gene matches: 5. Germline loops: CDR1 LNHNV, CDR2 YYDKDF (reference sequence). The CDR3: CATSRSGGATNEQFF. The CDR3 nucleotides are TGTGCCACCAGCAGGAGCGGGGGGGCCACCAATGAGCAGTTCTTC.

This clone appeared once. DNA for the CDR3: TGTGCCAGCAGTCACTGGGGGGGGACAGGGCTTAGCGACTATGGCTACACCTTC. Translation: CASSHWGGTGLSDYGYTF. V usage is TRBV28 and J usage is TRBJ1-2, with TRBD1 matching over 9 bases. CDR3 length: 18 residues. Unmatched junction bases numbered 16, after V lost 5 bases and J lost 3 bases. Germline assignment: CDR1 MDHEN and CDR2 SYDVKM.

CDR3 sequence reads: CASSQARGSAETQYF. CDR3 DNA sequence: TGTGCCAGCAGCCAAGCTCGGGGGTCAGCAGAGACCCAGTACTTC. J is TRBJ2-5 and V is TRBV4-2; a weak D match, TRBD2 (6 bases). Deletions cut 1 base from V and 4 bases from J, with 13 bases between. Germline assignment: CDR1 LGHNA and CDR2 YNFKEQ. The CDR3 is made up of 15 amino acids.

Here the CDR3 DNA reads TGTGCCAGCAGCCCCGGGGTCAGCGTCGGTAGCACAGATACGCAGTATTTT. Its translation is CASSPGVSVGSTDTQYF. This sequence joins TRBV7-4 and TRBJ2-3, with D possibly matching TRBD2 (5 bases). V was trimmed by 5 bases and J by 0 bases, leaving 18 bases between them. Germline V gene data show CDR1 as SGHVT and CDR2 as SQSDAQ. The CDR3 runs to 17 residues.

The chain employs TRBV6-5 and TRBJ2-7; 8 nucleotides align to TRBD1. CDR1 and CDR2 (germline): MNHEY, SVGAGI. The CDR3 runs 11 residues. V lost 6 bases and J lost 6; bases outside the gene matches: 1. Written as DNA, the CDR3 is TGTGCCAGCAGCACAGGGGGCGAGCAGTACTTC. Amino acids: CASSTGGEQYF.